The 9 T cell receptor beta chains in this list originate from one sample, sequenced in a study of PD-1 blockade in classical Hodgkin lymphoma. Some clones are missing from TCRdb's copy, which holds only in-frame ones; the method was immunoSEQ multiplex PCR. The profile shows over 3,500 clones, around 81% of them singletons. There was relapse after autologous stem cell transplantation in every patient, and there was variation in brentuximab vedotin exposure. Researchers report purifying CD4+ T cells from thawed PBMCs by magnetic negative selection. Source: CD4+ T cells from blood, taken at baseline. These receptors were obtained from a human donor with classical Hodgkin lymphoma.

The table lists this clone with a few counts. The gene calls are TRBV4-1 and TRBJ1-5; D unclear. The length of the CDR3 is 13 residues. V lost 0 bases and J 11 bases, leaving 11 bases between the germline ends. Germline loops: CDR1 MGHRA, CDR2 YSYEKL. The CDR3 nucleotides are TGCGCCAGCAGCCAAGATCGAGGGCAGGCCCAGCATTTT. Translating gives CASSQDRGQAQHF.

The chain links TRBV7-8 to TRBJ1-6; the match to TRBD1 covers 9 bases. Germline CDR1 reads SGHVS; CDR2 reads FQNEAQ. This CDR3 region has 15 residues. Trimming removed 3 bases from V and 9 bases from J; junction bases left unmatched: 6. CDR3 bases: TGTGCCAGCAGCTTGACAGGGGGTTATGGTTCACCCCTCCACTTT. The encoded protein is CASSLTGGYGSPLHF.

V usage is TRBV4-3 and J usage is TRBJ1-4, with a weak D call TRBD1 (5 bases). With 1 base removed from V and 7 bases from J, the gap between germline ends came to 13 bases. Germline V gene sequence: CDR1 LGHNA, CDR2 YSLEER. This CDR3 is 15 amino acids long. The CDR3 spells CASSQGNGGGEKLFF. Here the CDR3 DNA reads TGCGCCAGCAGCCAAGGGAACGGGGGTGGTGAAAAACTGTTTTTT.

Here the CDR3 reads CATKTGGANTGELFF. The CDR3, as DNA: TGTGCCACCAAGACCGGAGGGGCGAACACCGGGGAGCTGTTTTTT. The chain recombines TRBV19 with TRBJ2-2, with D possibly being TRBD2 (6 bases). Germline CDR1 and CDR2: LNHDA and SQIVND (reference sequence). The CDR3 extends over 15 amino acids. V shed 10 bases and J shed 0 bases, with 15 bases lying between them.

V usage is TRBV11-2 and J usage is TRBJ2-3, with 9 nucleotides matching TRBD2. Germline V CDR1 and CDR2: SGHAT, FQNNGV. V was pared by 2 bases and J by 4 bases, with 10 bases of the junction left unmatched. The CDR3 has 17 amino acids. CDR3 amino acids: CASSLRASGVWADTQYF. CDR3 DNA: TGTGCCAGCAGCTTAAGGGCTAGCGGGGTATGGGCAGATACGCAGTATTTT.

J is TRBJ1-1 and V is TRBV28, with unresolved D. The CDR3 extends over 14 amino acids. With 7 bases removed from V and 0 bases from J, the gap between germline ends came to 12 bases. Germline CDR1 is MDHEN and CDR2 is SYDVKM. CDR3 sequence reads: CASTSIGMNTEAFF. DNA of the CDR3: TGTGCCAGCACCTCAATAGGGATGAACACTGAAGCTTTCTTT.

This clone came up once. V is TRBV7-1 and J is TRBJ2-3; TRBD2 agrees at 11 bases. Being an ORF, TRBV7-1 has a function that is uncertain. Trimming at V came to 4 bases and at J to 12 bases, leaving 6 bases not matched to a gene. The CDR3 contains 13 residues. In DNA form, the CDR3 reads TGTGCCAGCAGCTTTTCTAGCGGGGGGTCCCAGTATTTT. The encoded protein is CASSFSSGGSQYF.

V is TRBV2 and J is TRBJ2-2, with TRBD2 matching 12 bases. This CDR3 has 15 amino acids. CDR1 SNHLY and CDR2 FYNNEI come from the germline V gene. V gave up 6 bases and J gave up 1 base; unmatched junction bases: 0. This CDR3 is CASRGLAGNTGELFF. CDR3 nucleotide sequence: TGTGCCAGCAGGGGACTAGCGGGGAACACCGGGGAGCTGTTTTTT. The variable domain in full, with the rest retrieved from reference TRBV2 and TRBJ2-2, is EPEVTQTPSHQVTQMGQEVILRCVPISNHLYFYWYRQILGQKVEFLVSFYNNEISEKSEIFDDQFSVERPDGSNFTLKIRSTKLEDSAMYFCASRGLAGNTGELFFGEGSRLTVL.

The chain carries TRBV10-3 and TRBJ2-1, with TRBD1 matching over 7 bases. This CDR3 is built from 15 residues. CDR1 and CDR2 from the germline V gene are ENHRY and SYGVKD. The J segment lost 5 bases and the V segment lost 5 bases, leaving 9 bases of the junction unmatched. Written as DNA, the CDR3 is TGTGCCATCAGTACCGGGACAGCCAATAACAATGAGCAGTTCTTC. Encoded protein: CAISTGTANNNEQFF.